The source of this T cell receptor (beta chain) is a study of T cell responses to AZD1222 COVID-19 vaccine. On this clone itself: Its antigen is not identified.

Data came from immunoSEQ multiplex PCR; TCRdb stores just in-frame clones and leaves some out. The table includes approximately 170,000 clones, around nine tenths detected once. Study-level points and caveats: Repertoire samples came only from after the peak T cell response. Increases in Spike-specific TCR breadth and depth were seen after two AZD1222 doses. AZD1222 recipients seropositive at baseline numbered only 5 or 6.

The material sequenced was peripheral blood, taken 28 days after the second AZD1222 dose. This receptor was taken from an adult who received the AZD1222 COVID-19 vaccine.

CDR3 protein: CAWNGGNYGYTF. Here the CDR3 DNA reads TGTGCCTGGAACGGGGGAAACTATGGCTACACCTTC. The chain employs TRBV30 and TRBJ1-2, with D perhaps matching TRBD1 (5 bases). Trimming removed 4 bases at V and 2 bases at J, with 8 bases between. CDR1 is GTSNPN, CDR2 SVGIG, per germline (reference sequence). This CDR3 is built from 12 residues.